The 18 T cell receptor beta chains reported below all come from one sample, sequenced in a study of shared clonotypes between healthy human individuals. Only in-frame clones appear in the TCRdb table, and some are missing; sequencing was by immunoSEQ multiplex PCR. The sample consists of 2,100,000 or so clones, approximately 95% of them appearing once. Sequencing input: naive CD4+ T cells sorted from blood. Subset denoted: CD45RA+ positively selected. These receptors came from a man in his late teens or twenties in good health.

V usage is TRBV5-4 and J usage is TRBJ1-3, with D possibly matching TRBD1 (6 bases). Germline V gives CDR1 SGHNT, CDR2 YYREEE (reference sequence). V lost 2 bases, J lost 6 bases, and 15 bases lay in between. The CDR3 contains 15 residues. This CDR3 is CASSFAGGQENTIYF. The CDR3 DNA is TGTGCCAGCAGCTTTGCCGGGGGGCAAGAAAACACCATATATTTT. Looking up the rest from reference TRBV5-4 and TRBJ1-3 gives the full variable domain: ETGVTQSPTHLIKTRGQQVTLRCSSQSGHNTVSWYQQALGQGPQFIFQYYREEENGRGNFPPRFSGLQFPNYSSELNVNALELDDSALYLCASSFAGGQENTIYFGEGSWLTVV.

The chain employs TRBV25-1 and TRBJ2-5, with a possible D match to TRBD1 (6 bases). Germline V gene sequence: CDR1 MGHDK, CDR2 SYGVNS. The CDR3 is 15 amino acids. V dropped 5 bases and J dropped 1 base, with 14 bases sitting between them. The CDR3 loop is CASSTGQSSQETQYF. Here the CDR3 DNA reads TGTGCCAGCAGTACGGGACAATCCTCCCAAGAGACCCAGTACTTC.

This clone is a singleton in its sample. This chain connects TRBV27 to TRBJ2-7; D may be TRBD2 (6 bases). Trimming cost V 4 bases and J 2 bases, with 12 bases left between them. CDR1 is MNHEY and CDR2 is SMNVEV in the germline V gene (reference sequence). This CDR3 is 14 amino acids long. The CDR3 DNA follows: TGTGCCAGCAGTTCTCGGGAGACCACCTACGAGCAGTACTTC. This sequence encodes CASSSRETTYEQYF.

The CDR3 bases are TGTGCCAGCAGCTTAGGGCTAGCGGGAGACCTAGATTACCACGAGCAGTACTTC. Amino acid sequence: CASSLGLAGDLDYHEQYF. The rearrangement joins TRBV7-2 to TRBJ2-7; 10 nucleotides match TRBD2. Germline V gene lookup returns CDR1 SGHTA and CDR2 FQGNSA. The CDR3 has 18 amino acids. Trimming cost V 1 base and J 5 bases; bases outside gene matches: 14.

This clone came up once. V is TRBV4-3 and J is TRBJ2-1; possibly TRBD1 for D (5 bases). V gave up 0 bases and J gave up 9 bases, with 12 bases separating them. Germline V CDR1 and CDR2: LGHNA, YSLEER. The CDR3 is made up of 14 amino acids. As DNA, the CDR3 is TGCGCCAGCAGCCAAGAGGGAAGTACAGGTGAGCAGTTCTTC. This gives the protein CASSQEGSTGEQFF.

In regard to this clone: At the DNA level, this CDR3 is encoded by other sequences in the same sample as well. J is TRBJ2-7 and V is TRBV6-5, with 7 bases identical to TRBD1. The V gene end was trimmed by 6 bases and the J gene end by 0 bases; junction bases not matched to a gene: 2. This CDR3 has 13 amino acids. Germline V CDR1 and CDR2: MNHEY, SVGAGI. CDR3 DNA sequence: TGTGCCAGCAGAGACAGGGTCTCCTACGAGCAGTACTTC. Translated: CASRDRVSYEQYF.

CDR3 protein: CASSKTTELYSNQPQHF. The DNA for the CDR3 is TGTGCCAGCAGCAAGACTACAGAGCTCTATAGCAATCAGCCCCAGCATTTT. The chain joins TRBV7-9 to TRBJ1-5; D not certain. The V and J ends lost 5 bases and 0 bases respectively, with 17 bases between them. The CDR3 length is 17 residues. CDR1 and CDR2 from the germline V gene are SEHNR and FQNEAQ (reference sequence).

The chain joins TRBV2 to TRBJ2-3; D call uncertain. CDR1 is SNHLY, CDR2 FYNNEI, per germline. This CDR3 is built from 14 residues. V was trimmed by 4 bases and J by 3 bases, leaving 11 bases between them. The CDR3: CASSGVQVTDTQYF. CDR3 DNA sequence: TGTGCCAGCAGTGGAGTCCAGGTTACAGATACGCAGTATTTT.

This clone showed up just once. Additional DNA sequences in this sample encode the identical CDR3. V gene TRBV5-1 combines with J gene TRBJ2-6; tentatively, D is TRBD2 (6 bases). The V end was cut by 0 bases, the J end by 0 bases, with 7 bases between. The CDR3 consists of 16 residues. CDR1 SGHRS and CDR2 YFSETQ come from the germline V gene. The CDR3 region is CASSLDGSSGANVLTF. The CDR3 DNA reads TGCGCCAGCAGCTTGGACGGGAGCTCTGGGGCCAACGTCCTGACTTTC. The full variable domain, its missing parts supplied by reference TRBV5-1 and TRBJ2-6, is KAGVTQTPRYLIKTRGQQVTLSCSPISGHRSVSWYQQTPGQGLQFLFEYFSETQRNKGNFPGRFSGRQFSNSRSEMNVSTLELGDSALYLCASSLDGSSGANVLTFGAGSRLTVL.

Comment on this clone: Other DNA sequences within the sample encode an identical CDR3. V and J are TRBV18 and TRBJ2-7, with 9 bases that match TRBD1. This CDR3 has 15 residues. From germline, CDR1 is KGHSH and CDR2 LQKENI. Unmatched junction bases numbered 6, after V lost 3 bases and J lost 3 bases. The CDR3 region is CASSPPGQGGYEQYF. The CDR3 coding sequence is TGTGCCAGCTCACCCCCGGGACAGGGAGGCTACGAGCAGTACTTC. Using reference TRBV18 and TRBJ2-7 for the parts outside the CDR3, the full variable domain is NAGVMQNPRHLVRRRGQEARLRCSPMKGHSHVYWYRQLPEEGLKFMVYLQKENIIDESGMPKERFSAEFPKEGPSILRIQQVVRGDSAAYFCASSPPGQGGYEQYFGPGTRLTVT.

The chain joins TRBV30 to TRBJ1-1; no firm D call. The germline V gene has CDR1 GTSNPN and CDR2 SVGIG (reference sequence). The CDR3 contains 13 residues. V was trimmed by 4 bases and J by 4 bases, leaving 13 bases between them. The CDR3 loop is CAWNMNRGTEAFF. CDR3 bases: TGTGCCTGGAACATGAACCGGGGCACTGAAGCTTTCTTT.

Worth noting for this clone: Within the sample, other DNA sequences also encode this same CDR3. The rearrangement links TRBV20-1 to TRBJ2-7; TRBD1 is a possible D gene (5 bases). The CDR3 has 11 amino acids. V lost 2 bases and J lost 5, with 7 bases in between. The germline CDR1 and CDR2 sequences are DFQATT and SNEGSKA (reference sequence). CDR3 residues: CSARQGHEQYF. In DNA, the CDR3 is TGCAGTGCTAGACAGGGCCACGAGCAGTACTTC.

Comment on this clone: Other DNA sequences within the sample encode an identical CDR3. The J gene is TRBJ2-5, the V gene TRBV14; no clear D gene. Germline V gene sequence: CDR1 SGHDN, CDR2 FVKESK. The V end lost 1 base, the J end lost 5 bases, and 5 bases lay between the germline ends. The CDR3 consists of 12 residues. CDR3 sequence (DNA): TGTGCCAGCAGCCAAGTAAGGGAGACCCAGTACTTC. The encoded protein is CASSQVRETQYF.

The chain combines TRBV7-2 with TRBJ2-2, with D possibly TRBD1 on 6 matching bases. Germline CDR1 reads SGHTA; CDR2 reads FQGNSA. This CDR3 has 16 amino acids. V was trimmed by 5 bases and J by 0 bases, leaving 13 bases between them. CDR3: CASSRRTVTNTGELFF. In DNA, the CDR3 is TGTGCCAGCAGCCGAAGGACAGTAACGAACACCGGGGAGCTGTTTTTT.

This chain joins TRBV29-1 and TRBJ2-7; D is uncertain. Germline CDR1 is SQVTM and CDR2 is ANQGSEA. The ends were cut back, 6 bases at V and 4 bases at J, with 10 bases in the middle. This CDR3 is 11 amino acids long. CDR3 loop: CSVGFGYEQYF. The CDR3 DNA sequence: TGCAGCGTGGGGTTCGGGTACGAGCAGTACTTC.

The chain combines TRBV27 with TRBJ2-7, with no clear D. Trimming stripped 6 bases from V and 0 bases from J, with 18 bases between. CDR1 MNHEY and CDR2 SMNVEV come from the germline V gene (reference sequence). The length of the CDR3 is 16 residues. Here the CDR3 DNA reads TGTGCCAGCAGCGGACCTGGCCTGGGAAGCTCCTACGAGCAGTACTTC. Protein product: CASSGPGLGSSYEQYF.

The chain has TRBV7-2 and TRBJ1-2; D is uncertain. Germline V gene lookup returns CDR1 SGHTA and CDR2 FQGNSA. Trimming took off 5 bases at V and 5 bases at J, with 12 bases between the two ends. CDR3 size: 13 residues. The CDR3: CASSLSRGYGYTF. CDR3 bases: TGTGCCAGCAGCCTGAGCAGAGGATATGGCTACACCTTC.

This chain joins TRBV28 and TRBJ1-1; the D gene is possibly TRBD1 (5 bases). The CDR3 length is 12 residues. V was cut by 4 bases and J by 11 bases, with 14 bases left in between. The germline CDR1 and CDR2 sequences are MDHEN and SYDVKM. The CDR3 coding sequence is TGTGCCAGCAGTTCAACTAGGGGCGCCGCTTTCTTT. This encodes CASSSTRGAAFF.